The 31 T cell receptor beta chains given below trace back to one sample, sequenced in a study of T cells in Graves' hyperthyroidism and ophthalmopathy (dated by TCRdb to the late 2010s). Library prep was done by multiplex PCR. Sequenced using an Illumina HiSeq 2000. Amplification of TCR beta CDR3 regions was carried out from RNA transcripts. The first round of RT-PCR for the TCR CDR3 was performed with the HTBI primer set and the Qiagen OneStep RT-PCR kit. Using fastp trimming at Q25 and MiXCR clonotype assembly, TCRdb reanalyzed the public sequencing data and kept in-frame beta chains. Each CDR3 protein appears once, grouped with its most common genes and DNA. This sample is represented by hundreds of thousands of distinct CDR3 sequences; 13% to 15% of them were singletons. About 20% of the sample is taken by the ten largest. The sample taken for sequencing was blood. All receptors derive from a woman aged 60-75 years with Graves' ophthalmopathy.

The CDR3 sequence is CASGLGQTYNEQFF. The CDR3 DNA reads TGTGCTAGTGGTTTGGGACAAACCTACAATGAGCAGTTCTTC. The chain combines TRBV12-5 with TRBJ2-1; D not certain. Germline CDR1 and CDR2: LGHNT and FRNRAP. V was clipped by 1 base and J by 2 bases, with 6 bases between them. The CDR3 extends over 14 amino acids.

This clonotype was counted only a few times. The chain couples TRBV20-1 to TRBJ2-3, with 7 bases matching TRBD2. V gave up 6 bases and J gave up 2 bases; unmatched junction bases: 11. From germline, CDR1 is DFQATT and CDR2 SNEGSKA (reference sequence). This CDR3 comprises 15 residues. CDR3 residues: CSATRGGTYTDTQYF. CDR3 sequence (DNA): TGCAGTGCAACGAGGGGAGGGACCTACACAGATACGCAGTATTTT.

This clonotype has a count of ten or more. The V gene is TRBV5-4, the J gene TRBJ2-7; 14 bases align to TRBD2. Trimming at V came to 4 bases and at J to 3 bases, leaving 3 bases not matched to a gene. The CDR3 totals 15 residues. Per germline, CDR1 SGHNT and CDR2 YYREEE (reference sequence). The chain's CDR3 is CASSIGTSGSYEQYF. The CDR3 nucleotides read TGTGCCAGCAGCATCGGGACTAGCGGGAGCTACGAGCAGTACTTC.

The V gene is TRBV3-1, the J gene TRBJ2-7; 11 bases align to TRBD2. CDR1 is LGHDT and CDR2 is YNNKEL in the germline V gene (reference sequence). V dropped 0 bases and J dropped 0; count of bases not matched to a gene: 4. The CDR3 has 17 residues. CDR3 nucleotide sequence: TGTGCCAGCAGCCAAGAGGGACTAGCGGTCCTCTCCTACGAGCAGTACTTC. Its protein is CASSQEGLAVLSYEQYF.

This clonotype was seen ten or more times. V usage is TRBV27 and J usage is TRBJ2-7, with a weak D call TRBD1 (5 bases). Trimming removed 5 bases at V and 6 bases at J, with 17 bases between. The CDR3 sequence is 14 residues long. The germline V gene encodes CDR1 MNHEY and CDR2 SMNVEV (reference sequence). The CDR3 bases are TGTGCCAGCAGTCCTAGGTCCAGGGTCGGCGAGCAGTACTTC. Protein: CASSPRSRVGEQYF.

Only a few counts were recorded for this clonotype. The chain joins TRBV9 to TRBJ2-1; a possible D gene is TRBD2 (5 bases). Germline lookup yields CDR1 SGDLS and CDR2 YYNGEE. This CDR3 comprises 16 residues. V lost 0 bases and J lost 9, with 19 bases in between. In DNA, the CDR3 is TGTGCCAGCAGCGTAGAGCATGGACTCACAGAGGGTGAGCAGTTCTTC. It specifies CASSVEHGLTEGEQFF.

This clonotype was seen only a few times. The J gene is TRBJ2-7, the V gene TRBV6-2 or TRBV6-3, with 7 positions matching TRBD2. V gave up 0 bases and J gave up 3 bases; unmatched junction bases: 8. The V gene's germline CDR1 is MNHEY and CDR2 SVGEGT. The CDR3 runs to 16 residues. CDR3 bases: TGTGCCAGCAGTTACTCCCTGGGGGGAGGGGTCTACGAGCAGTACTTC. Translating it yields CASSYSLGGGVYEQYF.

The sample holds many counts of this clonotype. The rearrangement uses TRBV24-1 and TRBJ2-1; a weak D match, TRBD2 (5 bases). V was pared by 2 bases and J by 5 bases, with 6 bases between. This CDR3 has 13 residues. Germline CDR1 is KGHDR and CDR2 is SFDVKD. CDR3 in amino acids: CATSDWRDNEQFF. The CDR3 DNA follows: TGTGCCACCAGTGATTGGCGGGACAATGAGCAGTTCTTC.

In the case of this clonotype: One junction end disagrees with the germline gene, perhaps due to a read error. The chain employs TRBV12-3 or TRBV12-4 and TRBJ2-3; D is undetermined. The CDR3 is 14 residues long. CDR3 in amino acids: CAGSFGLPTDTQYF. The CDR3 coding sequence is TGTGCCGGCAGTTTCGGGCTTCCCACAGATACGCAGTATTTT.

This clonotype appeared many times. The CDR3 protein is CASSPRGSTDTQYF. CDR3 sequence (DNA): TGCGCCAGCAGCCCTCGGGGGTCAACAGATACGCAGTATTTT. The V and J genes are TRBV5-1 and TRBJ2-3; TRBD2 might be the D (6 bases). Trimming pared 4 bases from V and 3 bases from J, leaving 12 bases between. This CDR3 is built from 14 residues. Germline V gives CDR1 SGHRS, CDR2 YFSETQ.

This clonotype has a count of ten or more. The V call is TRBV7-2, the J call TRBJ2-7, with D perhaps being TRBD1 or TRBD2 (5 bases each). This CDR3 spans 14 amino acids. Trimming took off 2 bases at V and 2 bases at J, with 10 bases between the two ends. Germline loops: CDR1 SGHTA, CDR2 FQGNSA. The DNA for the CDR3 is TGTGCCAGCAGCTTAATGAGGGACGCCTACGAGCAGTACTTC. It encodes CASSLMRDAYEQYF.

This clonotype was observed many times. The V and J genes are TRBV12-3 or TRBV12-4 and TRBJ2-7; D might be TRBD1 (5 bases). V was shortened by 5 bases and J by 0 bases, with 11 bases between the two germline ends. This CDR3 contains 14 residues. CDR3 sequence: CASSRTDTSYEQYF. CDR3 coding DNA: TGTGCCAGCAGTAGAACGGACACCTCCTACGAGCAGTACTTC.

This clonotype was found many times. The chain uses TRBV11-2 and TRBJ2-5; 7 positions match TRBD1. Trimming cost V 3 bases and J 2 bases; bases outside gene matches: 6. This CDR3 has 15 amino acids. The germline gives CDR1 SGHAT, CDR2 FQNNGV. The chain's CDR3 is CASSFAGTEQETQYF. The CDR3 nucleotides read TGTGCCAGCAGCTTTGCCGGGACAGAACAAGAGACCCAGTACTTC. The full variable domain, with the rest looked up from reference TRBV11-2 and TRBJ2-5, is EAGVAQSPRYKIIEKRQSVAFWCNPISGHATLYWYQQILGQGPKLLIQFQNNGVVDDSQLPKDRFSAERLKGVDSTLKIQPAKLEDSAVYLCASSFAGTEQETQYFGPGTRLLVL.

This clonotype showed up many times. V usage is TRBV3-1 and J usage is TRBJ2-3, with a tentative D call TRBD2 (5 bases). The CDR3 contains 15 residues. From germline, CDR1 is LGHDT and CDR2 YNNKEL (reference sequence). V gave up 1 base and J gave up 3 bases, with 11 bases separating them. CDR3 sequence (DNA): TGTGCCAGCAGCCAAGTTGTTAGCGCAACAGATACGCAGTATTTT. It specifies CASSQVVSATDTQYF.

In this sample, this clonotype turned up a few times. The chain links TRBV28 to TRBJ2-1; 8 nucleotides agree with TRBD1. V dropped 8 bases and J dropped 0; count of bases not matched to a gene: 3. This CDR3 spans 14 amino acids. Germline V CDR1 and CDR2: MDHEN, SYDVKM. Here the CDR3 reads CASQGQASYNEQFF. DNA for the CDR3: TGTGCCAGCCAGGGACAGGCCTCCTACAATGAGCAGTTCTTC.

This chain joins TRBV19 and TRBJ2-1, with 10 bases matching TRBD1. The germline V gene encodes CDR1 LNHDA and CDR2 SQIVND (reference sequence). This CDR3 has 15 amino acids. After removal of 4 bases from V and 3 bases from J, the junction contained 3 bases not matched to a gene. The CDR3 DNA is TGTGCCAGTAGTAACCGGGACAGGGGCTACAATGAGCAGTTCTTC. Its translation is CASSNRDRGYNEQFF.

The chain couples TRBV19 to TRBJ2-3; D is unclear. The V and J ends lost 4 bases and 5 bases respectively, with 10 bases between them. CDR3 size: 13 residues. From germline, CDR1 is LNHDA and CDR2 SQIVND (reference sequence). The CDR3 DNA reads TGTGCCAGTAGTAGCAACCTTAGAGATACGCAGTATTTT. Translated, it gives CASSSNLRDTQYF.

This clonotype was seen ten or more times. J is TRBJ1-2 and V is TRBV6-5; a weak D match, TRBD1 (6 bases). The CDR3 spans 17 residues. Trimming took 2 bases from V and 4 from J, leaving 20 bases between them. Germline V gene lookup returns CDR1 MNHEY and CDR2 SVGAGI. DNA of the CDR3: TGTGCCAGCAGTTACGATGTTTTGACAGGTGAAGGCTATGGCTACACCTTC. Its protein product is CASSYDVLTGEGYGYTF.

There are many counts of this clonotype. The CDR3 DNA follows: TGTGCCAGCAGCTTAGATAGAGGGGCCTACAATGAGCAGTTCTTC. Amino acid sequence: CASSLDRGAYNEQFF. V and J are TRBV7-9 and TRBJ2-1, with D tentatively TRBD1 or TRBD2 (5 bases each). Trimming took 1 base from V and 2 from J, leaving 9 bases between them. Germline V CDR1 and CDR2: SEHNR, FQNEAQ (reference sequence). The CDR3 length is 15 residues.

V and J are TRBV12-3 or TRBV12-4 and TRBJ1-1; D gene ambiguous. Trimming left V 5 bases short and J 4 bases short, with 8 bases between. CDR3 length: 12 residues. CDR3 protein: CASSGSPTEAFF. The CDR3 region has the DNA TGTGCCAGCAGTGGGAGCCCCACTGAAGCTTTCTTT.

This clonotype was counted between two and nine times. DNA of the CDR3: TGTGCCAGCTCACTTCATGGGACAGGGCTCTACGAGCAGTACTTC. Its protein is CASSLHGTGLYEQYF. The rearrangement uses TRBV18 and TRBJ2-7, with TRBD1 matching 9 bases. The CDR3 sequence is 15 residues long. The V gene end was trimmed by 4 bases and the J gene end by 3 bases; junction bases not matched to a gene: 7. Germline-derived CDR1 and CDR2 are KGHSH and LQKENI.

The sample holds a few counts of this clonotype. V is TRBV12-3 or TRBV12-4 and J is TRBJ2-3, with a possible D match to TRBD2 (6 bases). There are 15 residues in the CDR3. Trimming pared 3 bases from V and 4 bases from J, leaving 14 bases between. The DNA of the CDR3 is TGTGCCAGCAGTTTCCAGGGAGGAGCCGCAGATACGCAGTATTTT. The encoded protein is CASSFQGGAADTQYF.

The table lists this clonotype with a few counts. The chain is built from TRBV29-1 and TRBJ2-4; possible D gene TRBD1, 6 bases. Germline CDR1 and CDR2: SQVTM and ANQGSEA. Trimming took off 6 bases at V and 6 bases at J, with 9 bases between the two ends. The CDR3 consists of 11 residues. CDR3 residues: CSVGDTNIQYF. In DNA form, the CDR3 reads TGCAGCGTGGGGGACACAAACATTCAGTACTTC.

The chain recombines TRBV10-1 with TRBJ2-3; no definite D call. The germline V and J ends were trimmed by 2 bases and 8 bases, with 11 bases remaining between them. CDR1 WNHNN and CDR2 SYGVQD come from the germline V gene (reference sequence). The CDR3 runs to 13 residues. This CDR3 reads CASSEPSVGTQYF. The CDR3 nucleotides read TGCGCCAGCAGTGAGCCGTCGGTAGGTACGCAGTATTTT.

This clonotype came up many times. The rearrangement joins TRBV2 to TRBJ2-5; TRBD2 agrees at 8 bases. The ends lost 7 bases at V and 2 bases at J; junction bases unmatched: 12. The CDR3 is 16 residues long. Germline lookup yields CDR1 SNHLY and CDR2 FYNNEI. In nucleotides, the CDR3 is TGTGCCAGCAATAAAGAGGTACTAGCGGTACAAGAGACCCAGTACTTC. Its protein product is CASNKEVLAVQETQYF.

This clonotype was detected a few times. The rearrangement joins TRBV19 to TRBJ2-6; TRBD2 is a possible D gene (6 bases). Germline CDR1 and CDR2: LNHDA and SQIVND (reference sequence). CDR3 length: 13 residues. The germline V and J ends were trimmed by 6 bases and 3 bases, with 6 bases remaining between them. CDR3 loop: CASRGGGANVLTF. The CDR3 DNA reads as TGTGCCAGTAGGGGGGGTGGGGCCAACGTCCTGACTTTC.

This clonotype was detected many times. The CDR3 DNA sequence: TGTGCCAGCAAACTAACAGGGTACAACGAGCAGTACTTC. This codes for CASKLTGYNEQYF. V is TRBV11-2 and J is TRBJ2-7; possibly TRBD1 for D (6 bases). The ends were cut back, 7 bases at V and 5 bases at J, with 15 bases in the middle. There are 13 residues in the CDR3. Germline V gene lookup returns CDR1 SGHAT and CDR2 FQNNGV.

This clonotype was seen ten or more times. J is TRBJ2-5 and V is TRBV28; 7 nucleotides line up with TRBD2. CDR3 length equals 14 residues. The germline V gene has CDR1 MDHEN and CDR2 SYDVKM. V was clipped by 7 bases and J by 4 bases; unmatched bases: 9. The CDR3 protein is CASTNPSSGETQYF. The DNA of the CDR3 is TGTGCCAGCACGAATCCCTCTAGCGGAGAGACCCAGTACTTC. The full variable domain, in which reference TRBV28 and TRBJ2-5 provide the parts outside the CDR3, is DVKVTQSSRYLVKRTGEKVFLECVQDMDHENMFWYRQDPGLGLRLIYFSYDVKMKEKGDIPEGYSVSREKKERFSLILESASTNQTSMYLCASTNPSSGETQYFGPGTRLLVL.

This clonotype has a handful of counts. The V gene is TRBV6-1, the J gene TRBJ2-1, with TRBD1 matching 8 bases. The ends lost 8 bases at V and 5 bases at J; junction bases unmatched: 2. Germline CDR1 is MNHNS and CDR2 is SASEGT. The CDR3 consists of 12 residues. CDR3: CASWDRHNEQFF. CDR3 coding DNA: TGTGCCAGCTGGGACAGGCACAATGAGCAGTTCTTC.

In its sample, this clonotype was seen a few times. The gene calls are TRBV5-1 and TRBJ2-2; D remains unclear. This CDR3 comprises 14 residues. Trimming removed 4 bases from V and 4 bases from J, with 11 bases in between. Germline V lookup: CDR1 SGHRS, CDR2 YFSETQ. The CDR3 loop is CASSLQVSTGELFF. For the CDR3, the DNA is TGCGCCAGCAGCCTACAAGTCTCCACCGGGGAGCTGTTTTTT.

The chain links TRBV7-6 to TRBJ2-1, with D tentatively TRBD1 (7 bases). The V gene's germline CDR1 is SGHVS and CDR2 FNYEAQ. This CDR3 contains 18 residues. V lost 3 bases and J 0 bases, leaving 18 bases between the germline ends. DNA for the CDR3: TGTGCCAGCAGCTTTGGCGCAGGGGGGTTAAGCTCCTACAATGAGCAGTTCTTC. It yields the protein CASSFGAGGLSSYNEQFF.